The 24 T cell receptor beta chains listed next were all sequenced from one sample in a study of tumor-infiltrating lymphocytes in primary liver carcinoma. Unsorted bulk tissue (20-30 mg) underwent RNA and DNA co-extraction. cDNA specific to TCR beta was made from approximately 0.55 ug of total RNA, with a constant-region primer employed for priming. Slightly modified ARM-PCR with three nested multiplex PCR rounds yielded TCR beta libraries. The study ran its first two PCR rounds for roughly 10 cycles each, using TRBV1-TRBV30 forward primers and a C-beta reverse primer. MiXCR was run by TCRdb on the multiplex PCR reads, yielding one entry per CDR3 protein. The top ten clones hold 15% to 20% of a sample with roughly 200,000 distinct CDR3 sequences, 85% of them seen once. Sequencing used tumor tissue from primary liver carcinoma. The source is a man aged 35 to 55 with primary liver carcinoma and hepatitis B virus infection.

The CDR3 loop is CASSTNAMSRLFNEQFF. In DNA, the CDR3 is TGTGCCAGCAGCACAAACGCGATGAGTAGGTTGTTTAATGAGCAGTTCTTC. The chain carries TRBV11-1 and TRBJ2-1; D unclear. Germline V lookup: CDR1 SGHAT, CDR2 FQDESV (reference sequence). The germline V and J ends were trimmed by 5 bases and 7 bases, with 24 bases remaining between them. The CDR3 spans 17 residues.

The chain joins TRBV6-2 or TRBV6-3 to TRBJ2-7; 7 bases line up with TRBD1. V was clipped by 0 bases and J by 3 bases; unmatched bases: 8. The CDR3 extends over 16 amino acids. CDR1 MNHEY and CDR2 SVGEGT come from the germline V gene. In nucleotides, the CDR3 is TGTGCCAGCAGTTACTCGATACAGGGGAATCACTACGAGCAGTACTTC. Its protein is CASSYSIQGNHYEQYF.

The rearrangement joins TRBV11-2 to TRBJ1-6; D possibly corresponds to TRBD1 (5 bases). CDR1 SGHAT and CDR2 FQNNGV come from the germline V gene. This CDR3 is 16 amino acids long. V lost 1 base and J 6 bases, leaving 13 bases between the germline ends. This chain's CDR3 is CASSLGDDSCNSPLHF. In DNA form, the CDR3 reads TGTGCCAGCAGCTTAGGGGATGACAGTTGTAATTCACCCCTCCACTTT.

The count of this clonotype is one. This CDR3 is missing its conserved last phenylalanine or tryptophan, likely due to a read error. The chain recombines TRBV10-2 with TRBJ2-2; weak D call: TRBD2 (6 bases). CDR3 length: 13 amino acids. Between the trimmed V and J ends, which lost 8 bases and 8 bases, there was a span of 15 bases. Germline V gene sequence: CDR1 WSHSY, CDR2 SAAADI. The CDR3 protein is CASRRGATGELFS. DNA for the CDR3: TGCGCCAGCCGGCGGGGAGCCACTGGGGAGCTGTTTTCT.

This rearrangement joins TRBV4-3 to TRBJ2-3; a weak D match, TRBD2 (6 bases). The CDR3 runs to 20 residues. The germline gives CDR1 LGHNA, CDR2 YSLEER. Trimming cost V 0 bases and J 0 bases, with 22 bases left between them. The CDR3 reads CASSQDVGPTGDRSTDTQYF. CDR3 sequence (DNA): TGCGCCAGCAGCCAAGACGTAGGACCCACGGGAGATCGAAGCACAGATACGCAGTATTTT.

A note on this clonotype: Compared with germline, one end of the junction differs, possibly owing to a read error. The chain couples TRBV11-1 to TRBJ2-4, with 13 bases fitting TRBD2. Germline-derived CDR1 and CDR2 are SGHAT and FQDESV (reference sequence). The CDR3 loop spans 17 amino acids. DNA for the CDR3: TGTGTCAGTAGCTTTCCCGGGACTAGCGGGGCCGAAAACATTGAGTACTTC. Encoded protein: CVSSFPGTSGAENIEYF.

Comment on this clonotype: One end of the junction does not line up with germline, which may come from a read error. Written as DNA, the CDR3 is TGTACCAGCAGTTGGGACAGGGACGGATCAGATACGCAGTATTTT. It yields the protein CTSSWDRDGSDTQYF. V gene TRBV12-3 or TRBV12-4 combines with J gene TRBJ2-3; 9 bases map to TRBD1. The CDR3 runs 15 residues.

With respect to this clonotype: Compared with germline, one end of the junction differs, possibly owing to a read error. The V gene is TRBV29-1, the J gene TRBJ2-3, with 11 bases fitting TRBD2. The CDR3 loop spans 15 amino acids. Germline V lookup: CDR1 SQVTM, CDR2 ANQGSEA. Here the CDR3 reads CSARTSGSWKDMQYF. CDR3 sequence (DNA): TGCAGCGCACGTACTAGCGGGAGTTGGAAAGATATGCAGTATTTT.

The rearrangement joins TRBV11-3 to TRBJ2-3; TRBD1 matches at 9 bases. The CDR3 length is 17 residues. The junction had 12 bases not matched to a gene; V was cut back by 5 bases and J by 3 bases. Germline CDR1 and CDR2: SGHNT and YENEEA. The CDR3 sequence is CASSAGTGYGTTDTQYF. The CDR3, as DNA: TGTGCCAGCAGCGCCGGGACAGGGTATGGGACAACAGATACGCAGTATTTT. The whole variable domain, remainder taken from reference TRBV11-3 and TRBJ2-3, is EAGVVQSPRYKIIEKKQPVAFWCNPISGHNTLYWYLQNLGQGPELLIRYENEEAVDDSQLPKDRFSAERLKGVDSTLKIQPAELGDSAVYLCASSAGTGYGTTDTQYFGPGTRLTVL.

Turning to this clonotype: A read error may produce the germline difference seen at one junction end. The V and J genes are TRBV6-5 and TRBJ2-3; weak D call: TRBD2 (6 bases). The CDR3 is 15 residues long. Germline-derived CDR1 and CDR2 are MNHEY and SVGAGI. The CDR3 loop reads CPSRLGATSTYTQHF. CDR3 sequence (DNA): TGTCCCAGCAGGTTGGGTGCTACTAGCACATATACGCAACATTTT.

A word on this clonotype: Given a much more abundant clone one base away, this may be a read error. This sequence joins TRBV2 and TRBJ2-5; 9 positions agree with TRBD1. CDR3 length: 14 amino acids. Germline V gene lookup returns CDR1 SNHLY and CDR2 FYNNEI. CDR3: CASSDRGSQEIQYF. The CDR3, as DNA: TGTGCCAGCAGCGACAGGGGGTCCCAAGAGATCCAGTACTTC.

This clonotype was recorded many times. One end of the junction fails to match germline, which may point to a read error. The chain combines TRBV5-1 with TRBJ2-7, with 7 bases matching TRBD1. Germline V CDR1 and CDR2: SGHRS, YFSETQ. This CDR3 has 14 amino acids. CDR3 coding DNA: TGCGCCAGCAGCTTGGAAGGGGGCTCCCACGAGCAGTACTTC. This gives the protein CASSLEGGSHEQYF.

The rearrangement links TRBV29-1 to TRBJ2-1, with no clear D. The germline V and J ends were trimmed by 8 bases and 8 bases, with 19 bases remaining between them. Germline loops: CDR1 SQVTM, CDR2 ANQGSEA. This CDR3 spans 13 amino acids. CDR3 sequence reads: CSILVSSGHEQFF. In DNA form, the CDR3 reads TGCAGCATTCTGGTATCCTCCGGGCATGAGCAGTTCTTC.

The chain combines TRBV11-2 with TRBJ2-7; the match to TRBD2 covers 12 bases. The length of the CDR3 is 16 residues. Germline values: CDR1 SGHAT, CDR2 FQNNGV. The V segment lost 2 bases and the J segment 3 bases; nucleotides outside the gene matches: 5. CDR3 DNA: TGTGCCAGCAGCTTAACCCCTAGCGGGAGGGGCTACGAGCAGTACTTC. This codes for CASSLTPSGRGYEQYF.

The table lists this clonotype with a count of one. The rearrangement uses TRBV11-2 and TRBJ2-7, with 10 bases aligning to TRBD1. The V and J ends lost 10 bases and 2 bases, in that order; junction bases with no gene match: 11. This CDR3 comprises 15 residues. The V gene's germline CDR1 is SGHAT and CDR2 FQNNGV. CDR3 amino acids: CAISSYDRGPYEQYF. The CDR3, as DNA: TGTGCCATCAGTTCTTATGACAGGGGGCCCTACGAGCAGTACTTC.

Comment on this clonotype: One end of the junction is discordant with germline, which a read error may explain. The CDR3 coding sequence is TGTGCCAGCAGCTCTACTAGCGGGCTTACCTACAAGCAATACTTC. It codes for CASSSTSGLTYKQYF. V gene TRBV5-4 combines with J gene TRBJ2-7; TRBD2 matches at 9 bases. This CDR3 comprises 15 residues. CDR1 is SGHNT, CDR2 YYREEE, per germline (reference sequence). Filled out from reference TRBV5-4 and TRBJ2-7, the complete variable domain reads ETGVTQSPTHLIKTRGQQVTLRCSSQSGHNTVSWYQQALGQGPQFIFQYYREEENGRGNFPPRFSGLQFPNYSSELNVNALELDDSALYLCASSSTSGLTYKQYFGPGTRLTVT.

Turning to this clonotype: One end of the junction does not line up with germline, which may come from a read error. The CDR3: CSARAGAGTGTLYF. CDR3 DNA sequence: TGCAGCGCCAGGGCGGGAGCCGGCACAGGTACGCTGTATTTT. V and J are TRBV29-1 and TRBJ2-3; 7 bases map to TRBD2. Germline V gene data show CDR1 as SQVTM and CDR2 as ANQGSEA. This CDR3 has 14 amino acids.

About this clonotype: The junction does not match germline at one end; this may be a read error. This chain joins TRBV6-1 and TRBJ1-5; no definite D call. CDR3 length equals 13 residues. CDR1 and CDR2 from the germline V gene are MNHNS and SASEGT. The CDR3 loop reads CAGSEAKGQPQQF. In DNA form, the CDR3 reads TGTGCCGGCAGTGAAGCGAAGGGTCAGCCCCAGCAATTT.

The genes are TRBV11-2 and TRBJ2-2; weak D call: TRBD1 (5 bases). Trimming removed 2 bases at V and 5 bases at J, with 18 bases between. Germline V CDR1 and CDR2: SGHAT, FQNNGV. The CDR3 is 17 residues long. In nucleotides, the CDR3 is TGTGCCAGCAGCTTATATCATCAGGGTAGGGATACCGGGGAGCTGTTTTTT. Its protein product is CASSLYHQGRDTGELFF.

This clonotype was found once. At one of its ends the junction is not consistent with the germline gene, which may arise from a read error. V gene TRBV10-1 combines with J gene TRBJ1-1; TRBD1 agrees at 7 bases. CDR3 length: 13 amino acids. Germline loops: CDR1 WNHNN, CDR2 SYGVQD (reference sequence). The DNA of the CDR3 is TGCGCCAGCACTGAGAGAGGGGGCACTGAAGCCTTCTTT. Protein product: CASTERGGTEAFF.

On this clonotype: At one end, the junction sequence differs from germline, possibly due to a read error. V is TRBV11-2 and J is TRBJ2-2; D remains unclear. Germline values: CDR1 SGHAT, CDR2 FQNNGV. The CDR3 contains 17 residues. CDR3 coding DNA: TGTGCCATCAGCTTAGATCATCGTGATAGGGACACCGGGGAGCTGTTTTTT. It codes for CAISLDHRDRDTGELFF.

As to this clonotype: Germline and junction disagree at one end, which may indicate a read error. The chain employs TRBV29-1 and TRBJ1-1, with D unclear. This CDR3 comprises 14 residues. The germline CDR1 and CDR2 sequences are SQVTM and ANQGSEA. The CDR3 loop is CSLQSGVMNTEVFF. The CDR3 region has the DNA TGCAGCCTCCAGTCCGGGGTGATGAACACTGAAGTTTTCTTT. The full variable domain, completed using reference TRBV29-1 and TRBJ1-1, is SAVISQKPSRDICQRGTSLTIQCQVDSQVTMMFWYRQQPGQSLTLIATANQGSEATYESGFVIDKFPISRPNLTFSTLTVSNMSPEDSSIYLCSLQSGVMNTEVFFGQGTRLTVV.

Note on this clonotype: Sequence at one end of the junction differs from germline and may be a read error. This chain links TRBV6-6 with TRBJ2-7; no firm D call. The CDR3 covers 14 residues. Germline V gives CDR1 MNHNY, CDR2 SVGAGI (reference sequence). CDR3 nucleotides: TGTGCTAGCAACTACTCTGGCAGGTTCGGCGAGCAGTACTTC. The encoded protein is CASNYSGRFGEQYF.

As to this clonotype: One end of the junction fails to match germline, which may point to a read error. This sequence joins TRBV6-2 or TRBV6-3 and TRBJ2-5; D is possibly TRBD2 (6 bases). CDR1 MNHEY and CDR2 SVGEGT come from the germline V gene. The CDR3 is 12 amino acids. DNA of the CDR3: TGTGCCAGTAGTTACTCGGGGGAGACCCACTACTTC. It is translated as CASSYSGETHYF.